The next 20 T cell receptor beta chains were all read from a single sample in a study of identical twins. TCRdb recomputed calls from the 5' RACE reads with MiXCR, one row per CDR3 protein. This table has 350,000 to 600,000 distinct CDR3 sequences, approximately 15% appearing once. These data are also associated with another study on yellow fever vaccine responses in identical twins.

Sequenced: CD4+ T cells sorted from blood. The receptor set was obtained from a woman aged 18 to 35 in good health.

This clonotype has more than one count but fewer than ten. The J gene is TRBJ2-7, the V gene TRBV7-9; D tentatively reads TRBD1 or TRBD2 (6 bases each). The CDR3 has 13 amino acids. Between the trimmed V and J ends, which lost 5 bases and 6 bases, there was a span of 14 bases. Germline-derived CDR1 and CDR2 are SEHNR and FQNEAQ (reference sequence). This chain's CDR3 is CASSLEGGGEQYF. CDR3 in DNA: TGTGCCAGCAGCCTAGAAGGGGGAGGCGAGCAGTACTTC.

The chain joins TRBV3-1 to TRBJ1-1; possible D gene TRBD1, 6 bases. CDR1 LGHDT and CDR2 YNNKEL come from the germline V gene (reference sequence). Trimming took off 7 bases at V and 1 base at J, with 13 bases between the two ends. This CDR3 is 14 amino acids long. Written as DNA, the CDR3 is TGTGCCAGCAAACACTCGACAGGGAACACTGAAGCTTTCTTT. It encodes CASKHSTGNTEAFF. The complete variable domain, with remaining parts taken from reference TRBV3-1 and TRBJ1-1, reads DTAVSQTPKYLVTQMGNDKSIKCEQNLGHDTMYWYKQDSKKFLKIMFSYNNKELIINETVPNRFSPKSPDKAHLNLHINSLELGDSAVYFCASKHSTGNTEAFFGQGTRLTVV.

The rearrangement uses TRBV29-1 and TRBJ2-2; the D gene could be TRBD1 or TRBD2 (5 bases each). The CDR3 spans 13 residues. Germline CDR1 SQVTM, CDR2 ANQGSEA. The V end lost 6 bases, the J end lost 7 bases, and 15 bases lay between the germline ends. The CDR3, as DNA: TGCAGCGTCCGAGGGGCGGTCAGCGGGGAGCTGTTTTTT. It translates to CSVRGAVSGELFF.

This clonotype was seen only a few times. The chain joins TRBV18 to TRBJ2-7, with TRBD1 matching over 9 bases. The trim removed 2 bases at V and 4 bases at J, leaving 9 bases unmatched. The CDR3 length is 16 residues. Germline V gene sequence: CDR1 KGHSH, CDR2 LQKENI. The DNA for the CDR3 is TGTGCCAGCTCACCAACACGGGGACAGGGATTTTACGAGCAGTACTTC. Translated: CASSPTRGQGFYEQYF.

The V and J genes are TRBV20-1 and TRBJ2-7, with D maybe TRBD2 (5 bases). The V end was cut by 0 bases, the J end by 6 bases, with 18 bases between. Germline CDR1 is DFQATT and CDR2 is SNEGSKA (reference sequence). The CDR3 runs to 15 residues. The CDR3 loop reads CSAREPGPLALEQYF. The CDR3 region has the DNA TGCAGTGCTAGAGAGCCGGGTCCCCTAGCCCTCGAGCAGTACTTC.

This clonotype was seen a few times. V gene TRBV5-5 combines with J gene TRBJ2-1; no clear D gene. Looked up from germline, CDR1 is SGHKS and CDR2 is YYEKEE (reference sequence). Trimming removed 4 bases from V and 4 bases from J, with 6 bases in between. The CDR3 has 12 residues. The CDR3 spells CASSKNYNEQFF. CDR3 sequence (DNA): TGTGCCAGCAGCAAAAATTACAATGAGCAGTTCTTC.

This clonotype has just a few counts. The V and J genes are TRBV7-2 and TRBJ2-1, with 8 bases fitting TRBD2. J was trimmed by 0 bases and V by 5 bases; bases with no gene match: 3. There are 15 residues in the CDR3. CDR1 SGHTA and CDR2 FQGNSA come from the germline V gene. The CDR3: CASSLSGDSYNEQFF. As DNA, the CDR3 is TGTGCCAGCAGCCTTAGCGGGGACTCCTACAATGAGCAGTTCTTC. Complete variable domain (other parts from reference TRBV7-2 and TRBJ2-1): GAGVSQSPSNKVTEKGKDVELRCDPISGHTALYWYRQSLGQGLEFLIYFQGNSAPDKSGLPSDRFSAERTGGSVSTLTIQRTQQEDSAVYLCASSLSGDSYNEQFFGPGTRLTVL.

The J gene is TRBJ2-5, the V gene TRBV5-1, with a possible D match to TRBD2 (6 bases). The CDR3 is 15 residues long. Germline values: CDR1 SGHRS, CDR2 YFSETQ. Trimming removed 4 bases at V and 5 bases at J, with 18 bases between. The CDR3 here is CASSPGTGPLETQYF. The CDR3 bases are TGCGCCAGCAGCCCAGGGACTGGACCTCTGGAGACCCAGTACTTC.

The chain uses TRBV7-8 and TRBJ2-5, with 8 bases matching TRBD2. The CDR3 covers 17 residues. Per germline, CDR1 SGHVS and CDR2 FQNEAQ. With 5 bases clipped from V and 5 bases from J, the junction kept 16 bases outside the gene matches. The CDR3 region has the DNA TGTGCCAGCAGCCCACCCTCGGGCGGGGGGCCAGGGGAGACCCAGTACTTC. It is translated as CASSPPSGGGPGETQYF.

This clonotype came up many times. J is TRBJ2-1 and V is TRBV11-2; D gene unclear. The germline gives CDR1 SGHAT, CDR2 FQNNGV. This CDR3 has 10 residues. V shed 1 base and J shed 12 bases, with 4 bases lying between them. The CDR3: CASSLGGQFF. The CDR3 DNA follows: TGTGCCAGCAGCTTAGGTGGGCAGTTCTTC.

The rearrangement links TRBV12-5 to TRBJ2-7, with 11 bases fitting TRBD2. The germline gives CDR1 LGHNT, CDR2 FRNRAP. The CDR3 runs 13 residues. J lost 6 bases, V lost 6 bases, and 4 bases had no gene match. The CDR3 DNA follows: TGTGCTAGTGGACTAGCGGGAGTGAGCGAGCAGTACTTC. Amino acid sequence: CASGLAGVSEQYF.

This clonotype was counted ten times or more. The chain recombines TRBV11-2 with TRBJ2-1; no reliable D call. The CDR3 runs 15 residues. Trimming pared 3 bases from V and 2 bases from J, leaving 11 bases between. The germline V gene has CDR1 SGHAT and CDR2 FQNNGV. CDR3 coding DNA: TGTGCCAGCAGCTTGACAATCGACACCTACAATGAGCAGTTCTTC. Translated, it gives CASSLTIDTYNEQFF.

This clonotype was recorded a few times. The chain is built from TRBV4-3 and TRBJ2-7, with TRBD2 matching over 9 bases. CDR1 is LGHNA, CDR2 YSLEER, per germline. The junction had 8 bases not matched to a gene; V was cut back by 1 base and J by 4 bases. The CDR3 covers 16 residues. The DNA for the CDR3 is TGCGCCAGCAGCCAAGCAAGCGGGAGGTTGGGTTACGAGCAGTACTTC. As protein: CASSQASGRLGYEQYF.

The rearrangement links TRBV10-3 to TRBJ1-1, with D perhaps matching TRBD1 (5 bases). Germline CDR1 ENHRY, CDR2 SYGVKD. Trimming removed 0 bases from V and 2 bases from J, with 10 bases in between. CDR3 length: 15 residues. CDR3 nucleotides: TGTGCCATCAGTGAGTCGTGGGGGGGAAACACTGAAGCTTTCTTT. Translating gives CAISESWGGNTEAFF.

The J gene is TRBJ1-1, the V gene TRBV7-9; TRBD1 is a possible D gene (5 bases). Germline V gene data show CDR1 as SEHNR and CDR2 as FQNEAQ (reference sequence). This CDR3 comprises 14 residues. Trimming left V 5 bases short and J 4 bases short, with 14 bases between. Here the CDR3 DNA reads TGTGCCAGCAGCGCCCGGGCCCAGGGCACTGAAGCTTTCTTT. Residues: CASSARAQGTEAFF. Using reference TRBV7-9 and TRBJ1-1 for the parts outside the CDR3, the full variable domain is DTGVSQNPRHKITKRGQNVTFRCDPISEHNRLYWYRQTLGQGPEFLTYFQNEAQLEKSRLLSDRFSAERPKGSFSTLEIQRTEQGDSAMYLCASSARAQGTEAFFGQGTRLTVV.

As for this clonotype: At one boundary the junction diverges from the germline segment, which might be a read error. The rearrangement links TRBV7-7 to TRBJ2-1; TRBD2 aligns across 7 bases. The CDR3 extends over 16 amino acids. The germline gives CDR1 SSHAT, CDR2 FNYEAQ (reference sequence). Here the CDR3 reads CASSPGSSGLYNEQFF. CDR3 nucleotide sequence: TGTGCTAGCAGCCCAGGGAGTAGCGGGCTCTACAATGAGCAGTTCTTC. Full variable domain (outside the CDR3, taken from reference TRBV7-7 and TRBJ2-1): GAGVSQSPRYKVTKRGQDVTLRCDPISSHATLYWYQQALGQGPEFLTYFNYEAQPDKSGLPSDRFSAERPEGSISTLTIQRTEQRDSAMYRCASSPGSSGLYNEQFFGPGTRLTVL.

This clonotype was observed a handful of times. The rearrangement links TRBV7-2 to TRBJ2-1; 8 positions agree with TRBD1. Germline trimming cut 2 bases from V and 0 bases from J; bases unmatched to any gene: 3. This CDR3 spans 16 amino acids. Germline V gene data show CDR1 as SGHTA and CDR2 as FQGNSA. Here the CDR3 DNA reads TGTGCCAGCAGCTTATCAGGGGGCCTCTCCTACAATGAGCAGTTCTTC. Translated, it gives CASSLSGGLSYNEQFF.

This clonotype was seen ten or more times. The V gene is TRBV27, the J gene TRBJ2-1; a weak D match, TRBD2 (5 bases). The V and J ends lost 3 bases and 4 bases respectively, with 19 bases between them. The germline CDR1 and CDR2 sequences are MNHEY and SMNVEV (reference sequence). This CDR3 is built from 17 residues. CDR3 bases: TGTGCCAGCAGTTTCGACTGGACTGGGATCGGTTACAATGAGCAGTTCTTC. Protein product: CASSFDWTGIGYNEQFF.

Many counts were recorded for this clonotype. The CDR3 spells CASSLSSYTEAFF. As DNA, the CDR3 is TGCGCCAGCAGCTTGTCATCGTACACTGAAGCTTTCTTT. The J gene is TRBJ1-1, the V gene TRBV5-1; D remains ambiguous. The CDR3 loop spans 13 amino acids. Between the trimmed V and J ends, which lost 1 base and 3 bases, there was a span of 7 bases. Germline lookup yields CDR1 SGHRS and CDR2 YFSETQ.

This clonotype was counted between two and nine times. This chain connects TRBV6-1 to TRBJ2-1, with 15 bases lining up with TRBD2. V dropped 6 bases and J dropped 8; count of bases not matched to a gene: 14. The germline V gene has CDR1 MNHNS and CDR2 SASEGT. The CDR3 spans 18 residues. The CDR3 sequence: CASSAGLAGGPKIDEQFF. The CDR3 region has the DNA TGTGCCAGCAGCGCCGGACTAGCGGGAGGGCCGAAAATCGATGAGCAGTTCTTC.